This is a list of T cell receptor beta chains from one sample in a study of cytomegalovirus exposure and HLA in healthy donors. TCRdb's copy holds only in-frame clones and misses some; the assay was immunoSEQ multiplex PCR. The data contain fewer than 200,000 clones, about 86% of them seen just once; the ten biggest clones take up around 2.4%. The sample comprised PBMCs. Receptors originate from a woman aged 25 to 39 in good health and CMV-seronegative. Both conserved end residues are part of each CDR3. The D gene is left open where the match is weak.

v_call	d_call	j_call	cdr3_aa	cdr3_nt
TRBV10-2	TRBD2	TRBJ2-7	CASRVGLAGTYEQYF	TGCGCCAGCAGGGTTGGCCTAGCGGGCACCTACGAGCAGTACTTC
TRBV11-2	-	TRBJ2-3	CASSLDFVSADTQYF	TGTGCCAGCAGCTTAGATTTTGTGAGCGCAGATACGCAGTATTTT
TRBV9	-	TRBJ1-1	CASSVVVGNTEAFF	TGTGCCAGCAGCGTAGTAGTGGGCAACACTGAAGCTTTCTTT
TRBV27	-	TRBJ2-3	CASTSYRVGTDTQYF	TGTGCCAGCACCTCCTACAGGGTCGGCACAGATACGCAGTATTTT
TRBV4-1	-	TRBJ2-7	CASSQDSAGAYEQYF	TGCGCCAGCAGCCAAGATAGCGCGGGCGCCTACGAGCAGTACTTC
TRBV5-4	-	TRBJ1-6	CASSSAQGYNSPLHF	TGTGCCAGCAGCTCCGCCCAGGGCTATAATTCACCCCTCCACTTT
TRBV19	-	TRBJ2-6	CASSFRSGANVLTF	TGTGCCAGTAGTTTCCGCTCTGGGGCCAACGTCCTGACTTTC
TRBV6-6	TRBD1	TRBJ2-1	CASSNQGVQYNEQFF	TGTGCCAGCAGCAATCAGGGGGTCCAGTACAATGAGCAGTTCTTC
TRBV10-3	TRBD2	TRBJ2-7	CAIRDSGSSYEQYF	TGTGCCATCAGGGATAGCGGGAGCTCCTACGAGCAGTACTTC
TRBV7-9	-	TRBJ2-2	CASSLSLRQFTGELFF	TGTGCCAGCAGCTTATCCCTAAGACAGTTCACCGGGGAGCTGTTTTTT